This TCR beta chain was recovered during a study of cytomegalovirus exposure and HLA in healthy donors (dated by TCRdb to about 2017). About the investigation overall: In an earlier analysis of under 750 of the donors, 250 to 300 Gb of sequence data and 117 million unique TCR beta sequences from about 179 million T cells were reported. In a later analysis, previously published TCR beta repertoires from about 670 donors were re-analyzed and high-resolution HLA genotyping was added so that TCR occurrence patterns could be studied. All discovery cohort repertoires had been generated on a single sequencing platform. In addition to the first cohort of 666 subjects, a separate validation cohort of over 90 different subjects was used. Among around 400 genotyped donors of the cohort, an average of approximately 200,000 unique TCR beta nucleotide sequences was sequenced per donor, of which 15% to 20% were non-productive. The study aimed to test whether cataloging public T cell receptors could reveal signatures of past pathogen exposure. To predict cytomegalovirus infection status, the study brought together high-throughput TCR immunosequencing, statistical association of individual TCRs with disease status, and machine learning. Typing coverage varied by locus: about 629-640 donors for A, B, C, DRB1 and DQB1; approximately 520 for DQA1; more than 600 for DPA1; 400 to 480 for DPB1. Of the 398 genotyped donors, approximately 83% fell in the genetic ancestry cluster associated with self-reported Caucasian donors. Alongside the repertoire data, information on donor age, sex, ethnicity and CMV serostatus was compiled. In an earlier analysis of over 550 of the donors, high-throughput TCR beta sequencing was used to judge whether each TCR beta V gene segment behaved as functional or pseudogenic. The study profiled the T cell repertoires of under 700 subjects by immunosequencing and related them to cytomegalovirus serostatus. HLA typing included class I and class II loci at four-digit resolution. The later analysis used no new phenotypic data to find candidate immune exposures, relying instead on TCR beta sequences and their occurrence across donors. An early release covering 500 to 750 HLA-typed donors comprised approximately 290 gigabases of sequencing data and tens of millions of unique TCR sequences. Four to six DR-DQ haplotypes were handled as single units for association and clustering, since linkage in the cohort was strong. Genome-wide SNP genotypes for about three fifths of the roughly 670 donors were used in a later genetic analysis, which treated that subset as a discovery cohort.

Per the germline V gene, SGHRS is the CDR1 and YFSETQ is the CDR2. V and J lose 4 bases and 3 bases, and a span of 11 bases separates them. The CDR3 measures 15 amino acids from cysteine to phenylalanine. The CDR3 DNA has 45 bases and is translated from base 1. The full study reports these points: A later genetic analysis associated a missense DCLRE1C variant with V-gene and J-gene trimming of TCR beta chains, and an independent cohort replicated the association. A later analysis found that most CMV-associated TCR beta chains appeared HLA-restricted, with HLA associations seemingly driven largely by CMV exposure. A further reported finding was that TCR beta sequences accurately predicted the HLA-A and HLA-B alleles for most subjects in the first cohort. The authors suggested that the approach could potentially be extended to other disease states and immunological phenotypes. In the study, approximately 150 TCR beta chains were listed as associated with cytomegalovirus. Compared with equally common non-associated chains, HLA-associated TCR beta chains in a later analysis were more clonally expanded and had lower generation probabilities. A group of highly shared sequence variants was considered likely to be a technical artifact of the sequencing pipeline. HLA typing was unavailable for some donors at each locus, so association tests used only the typed subset. A later analysis associated some 17,000 TCR beta sequences with specific HLA alleles at a false discovery rate of 0.05. Presence/absence analyses assumed roughly uniform sequencing depth across donors, an assumption that may not hold. Linkage disequilibrium might explain the correlated functional status among segregating V segments, but an unknown experimental factor could not be excluded. While some public TCRs were present in many individuals, most TCR sequences turned up only very rarely across donors. The earlier analysis of some 540 of the donors excluded approximately 17 rarely observed V segments, including chromosome 9 orphons, because counts were too low. Compared with the roughly 710-donor mean, donors in an Asian-associated ancestry cluster had fewer N-insertions in productive TCRs, according to a later genetic analysis. When HLA alleles, especially DR and DQ, strongly co-occurred, TCR associations were difficult to assign to individual alleles. The cohort was sequenced for TCR beta chains only, and without alpha or paired-chain data the features that could be detected were limited. In an earlier analysis of approximately 600 of the donors, most TCR beta V segments were observed in productive rearrangements about 87% or about 30% of the time, broadly matching IMGT annotations. Cytomegalovirus status was reported to be diagnosed by the classifier with high specificity and sensitivity in both the original and validation cohorts. Immune exposure information for the cohort was limited to CMV serostatus. Because the 87-base-pair reads could not distinguish some IMGT-functional V segments, including TRBV6-2 and TRBV6-3, those segments were excluded. According to a later analysis, TCR association rates differed among HLA loci, with DRB1 alleles showing the most associated TCRs and HLA-C alleles showing the fewest. In a later analysis, several top co-occurrence clusters were reported to appear linked to parvovirus B19, influenza, CMV and Epstein-Barr virus. In vitro tests confirmed that a few of the cytomegalovirus-associated TCR beta chains recognize cytomegalovirus antigens.

Libraries were prepared through the immunoSEQ multiplex PCR assay. A mixture of 60 forward primers for TCR Vbeta segments and 13 reverse primers for TCR Jbeta segments was used in the multiplex PCR. The CDR3 region of rearranged TCR beta genes was amplified from genomic DNA with a multiplex PCR assay. On the Illumina HiSeq System, the amplified TCR beta libraries were sequenced as 87-base-pair reads. Turning to the authors' computational methods: A later analysis tallied approximately 87 million unique TCR beta chains across the 666 repertoires, and about 12 million of those chains were shared by two or more donors. Raw reads were error-corrected and collapsed into unique sequences by a nearest-neighbor algorithm in which closely related sequences were merged to remove PCR and sequencing errors. V, D and J gene segments were assigned by aligning CDR3 sequences to IMGT reference sequences. Each retained sequence needed at least a six-nucleotide match to both a V gene segment and a J gene segment. Rearrangements were called productive when the CDR3 lacked stop codons and stayed in frame with V and J; all others were non-productive. CDR3 was defined according to IMGT convention as the region running from the second conserved V-encoded cysteine to the conserved J-encoded phenylalanine. The earlier analysis of a few hundred of the donors excluded any sequence lacking an unambiguous match to a single V gene segment. In an earlier analysis of 500 to 750 of the donors, V segments were called functional above 56.7% productive rearrangements and were called segregating when the between-donor standard deviation exceeded 5%. To diagnose cytomegalovirus status from the catalog of TCR beta chain sequences, a statistical classification framework was built. In a later analysis, V and J genes were assigned by comparing TCR nucleotide sequences against IMGT/GENE-DB human TR gene sequences. In a later analysis, CDR3 sequences and most-parsimonious VDJ recombination scenarios were assigned using the TCRdist pipeline. A later analysis defined each TCR beta chain by its CDR3 amino acid sequence plus V-gene family, and excluded reads lacking a unique V-gene family. As a way to deal with suspected cross-contamination and a sequencing artifact, a later analysis dropped 450 to 600 nucleotide sequences that were highly shared and had low generation probability. In a later analysis, a clonal expansion index was calculated for each public chain from normalized within-repertoire ranks of inferred template counts. A later analysis computed generation probabilities with a VDJ recombination model fitted to out-of-frame rearrangements, and checked the results against IGoR. Hypergeometric tests were used in a later analysis to score TCR-TCR, TCR-HLA and TCR-CMV co-occurrence, with a repertoire-size bias correction applied to the TCR pairs. In a later analysis, false discovery rates were estimated by permuting HLA or CMV assignments 20 times. In a later analysis, co-occurring TCRs were grouped with DBSCAN, and TCRdist sequence similarity was added when clustering was performed within HLA-allele-positive subsets. Repertoires with fewer than 30,000 or more than 120,000 public chains were left out of co-occurrence clustering, as were four to six repertoires with anomalous nucleotide sharing. TCRdb holds this immuneACCESS table with in-frame rearrangements only. Some clones are missing; in checked studies, unresolved V genes explain under half, and the rest has no known cause. That table is the source of V, J and clone size, and D and trimming were worked out from the DNA. The sample yields 130,000 or so clones; less than 80% were counted once. The top ten constitute about 4.4% of the sample.

The cohort comprised 666 healthy bone marrow donors. Cohort members were all nominally healthy when sampled, although unrecorded immune exposures were likely present. The donor was CMV seropositive and belonged to the group of 250 to 300 seropositive cohort members. Each donor provided a peripheral blood sample, and peripheral blood mononuclear cells were used for TCR beta sequencing. The Qiagen DNeasy Blood Extraction Kit was used to extract genomic DNA from the blood cell samples. Points on this clone: The clone's antigen remains unknown. No clone much larger than this one lies a single base away; base qualities are absent.

Sequencing was done on a sample of PBMCs. The TCR was taken from a man between 50 and 59 years old in good health and CMV-seropositive. The sequence is built from TRBV5-1 and TRBJ2-6, with the D gene too uncertain to name. The DNA reads TGCGCCAGCAGCGCTGATCCCGGTGGGGCCAACGTCCTGACTTTC. Translated, it gives CASSADPGGANVLTF.